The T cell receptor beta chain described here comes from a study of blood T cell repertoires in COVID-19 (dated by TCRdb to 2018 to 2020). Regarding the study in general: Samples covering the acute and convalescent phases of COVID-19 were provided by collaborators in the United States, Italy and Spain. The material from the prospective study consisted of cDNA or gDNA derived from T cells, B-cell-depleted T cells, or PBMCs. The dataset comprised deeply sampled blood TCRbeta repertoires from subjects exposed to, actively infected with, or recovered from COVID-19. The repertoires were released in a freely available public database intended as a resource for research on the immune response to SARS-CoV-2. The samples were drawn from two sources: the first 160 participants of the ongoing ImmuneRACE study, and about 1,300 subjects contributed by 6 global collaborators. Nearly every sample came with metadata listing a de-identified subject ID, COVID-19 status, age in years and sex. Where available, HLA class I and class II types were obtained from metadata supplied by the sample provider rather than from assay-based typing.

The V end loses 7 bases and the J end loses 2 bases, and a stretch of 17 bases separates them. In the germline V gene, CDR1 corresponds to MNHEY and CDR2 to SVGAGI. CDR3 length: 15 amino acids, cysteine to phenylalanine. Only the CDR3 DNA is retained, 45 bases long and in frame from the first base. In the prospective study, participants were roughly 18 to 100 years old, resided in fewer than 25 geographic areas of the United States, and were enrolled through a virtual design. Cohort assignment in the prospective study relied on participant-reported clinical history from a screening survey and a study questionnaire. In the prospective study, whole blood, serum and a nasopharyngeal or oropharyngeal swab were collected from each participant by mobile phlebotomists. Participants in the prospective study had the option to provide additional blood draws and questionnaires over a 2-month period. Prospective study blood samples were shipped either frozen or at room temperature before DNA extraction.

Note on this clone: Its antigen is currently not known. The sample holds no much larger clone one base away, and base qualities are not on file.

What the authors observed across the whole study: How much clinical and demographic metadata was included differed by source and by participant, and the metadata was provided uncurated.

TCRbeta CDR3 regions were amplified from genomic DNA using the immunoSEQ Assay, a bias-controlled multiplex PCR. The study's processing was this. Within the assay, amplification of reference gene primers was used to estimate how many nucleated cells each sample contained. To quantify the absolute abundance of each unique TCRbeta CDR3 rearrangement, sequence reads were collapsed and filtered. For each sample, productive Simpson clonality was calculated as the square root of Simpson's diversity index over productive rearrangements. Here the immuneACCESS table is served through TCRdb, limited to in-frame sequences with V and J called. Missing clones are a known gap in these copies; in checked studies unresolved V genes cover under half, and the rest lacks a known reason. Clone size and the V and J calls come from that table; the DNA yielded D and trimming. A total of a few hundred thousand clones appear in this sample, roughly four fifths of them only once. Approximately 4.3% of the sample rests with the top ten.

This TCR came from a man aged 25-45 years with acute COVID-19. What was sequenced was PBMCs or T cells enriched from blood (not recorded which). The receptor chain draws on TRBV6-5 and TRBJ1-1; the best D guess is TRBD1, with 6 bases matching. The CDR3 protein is CASTLLWGGNTEAFF. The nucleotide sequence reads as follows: TGTGCCAGCACTCTCCTGTGGGGGGGCAACACTGAAGCTTTCTTT.